This T cell receptor beta chain originates from a study of STAT5B mutations in CD4+ large granular lymphocyte leukemia. Findings of the study overall: 8/27 top patient clones versus 2/35 control clones were TRBV06-family. Patient CD4-sorted repertoires stayed more clonal than healthy ones after leukemic-clone removal.

This CDR3 has 14 residues. V was clipped by 4 bases and J by 4 bases, with 13 bases between them. Germline CDR1 is MGHRA and CDR2 is YSYEKL. Healthy controls were blood donor buffy coats. With respect to this clone: Its cognate antigen is unknown.

The protocol was immunoSEQ multiplex PCR, while the TCRdb copy is restricted to in-frame clones and leaves out a portion. The sample holds 20,000 to 25,000 clones, 70% to 85% seen once. The sequenced sample was CD4+ T cells from blood buffy coats. This chain connects TRBV4-1 to TRBJ1-2; D perhaps matches TRBD1 (6 bases). This TCR was recovered from a human donor in good health. CDR3 sequence: CASSPPGAGYGYTF. CDR3 in DNA: TGCGCCAGCAGCCCCCCGGGGGCCGGCTATGGCTACACCTTC.